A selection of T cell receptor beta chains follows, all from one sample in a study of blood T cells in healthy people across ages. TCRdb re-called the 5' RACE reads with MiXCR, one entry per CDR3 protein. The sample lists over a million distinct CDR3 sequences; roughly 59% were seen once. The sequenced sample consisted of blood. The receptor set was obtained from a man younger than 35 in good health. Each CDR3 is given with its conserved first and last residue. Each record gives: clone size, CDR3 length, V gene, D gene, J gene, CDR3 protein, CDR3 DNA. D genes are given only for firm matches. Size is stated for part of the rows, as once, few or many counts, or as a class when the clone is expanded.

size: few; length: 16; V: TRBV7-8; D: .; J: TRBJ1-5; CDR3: CASSPRDVHSNQPQHF; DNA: TGTGCCAGCAGCCCCAGGGACGTCCATTCGAATCAGCCCCAGCATTTT
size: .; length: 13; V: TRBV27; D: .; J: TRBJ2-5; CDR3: CASSAVPQETQYF; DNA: TGTGCCAGCAGTGCCGTACCCCAAGAGACCCAGTACTTC
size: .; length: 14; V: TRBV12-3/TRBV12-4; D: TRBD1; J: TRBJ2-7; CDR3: CASSPRTGGFEQYF; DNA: TGTGCCAGCAGTCCAAGGACAGGGGGCTTCGAGCAGTACTTC
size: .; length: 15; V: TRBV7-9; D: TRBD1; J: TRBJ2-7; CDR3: CASNGNRGPSYEQYF; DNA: TGTGCCAGCAACGGAAACAGGGGGCCCAGCTACGAGCAGTACTTC
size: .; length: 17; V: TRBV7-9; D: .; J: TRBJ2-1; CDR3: CASSLALSGVSYNEQFF; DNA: TGTGCCAGCAGCTTAGCGCTATCAGGCGTCTCCTACAATGAGCAGTTCTTC
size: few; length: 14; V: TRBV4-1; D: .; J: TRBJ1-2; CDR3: CASSQRQRNYGYTF; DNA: TGCGCCAGCAGCCAAAGGCAGAGAAACTATGGCTACACCTTC
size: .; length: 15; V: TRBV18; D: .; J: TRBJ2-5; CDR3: CASSPEVAFQETQYF; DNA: TGTGCCAGCTCACCAGAGGTAGCCTTCCAAGAGACCCAGTACTTC
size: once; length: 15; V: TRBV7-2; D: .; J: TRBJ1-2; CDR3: CASSLARQSSYGYTF; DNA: TGTGCCAGCAGCTTAGCCAGACAGAGTTCCTATGGCTACACCTTC
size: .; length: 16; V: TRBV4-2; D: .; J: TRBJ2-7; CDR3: CASSHGAGTPDYEQYF; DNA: TGTGCCAGCAGCCATGGCGCCGGGACACCAGACTACGAGCAGTACTTC
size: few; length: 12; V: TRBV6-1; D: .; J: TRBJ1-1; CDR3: CASRDTNTEAFF; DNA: TGTGCCAGCAGGGACACGAACACTGAAGCTTTCTTT
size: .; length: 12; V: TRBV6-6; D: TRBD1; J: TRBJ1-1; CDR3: CASSQDRGNAFF; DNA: TGTGCCAGCAGTCAAGACAGGGGAAACGCTTTCTTT
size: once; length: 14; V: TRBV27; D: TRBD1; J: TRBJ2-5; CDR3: CASSSRQGAETQYF; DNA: TGTGCCAGCAGTTCCCGACAGGGGGCTGAGACCCAGTACTTC
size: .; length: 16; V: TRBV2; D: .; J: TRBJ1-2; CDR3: CASSEAEAGVVDGYTF; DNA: TGTGCCAGCAGTGAAGCAGAGGCAGGGGTGGTAGATGGCTACACCTTC
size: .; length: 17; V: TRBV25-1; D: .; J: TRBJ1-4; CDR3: CASSELIPAATNEKLFF; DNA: TGTGCCAGCAGTGAATTAATCCCAGCGGCAACTAATGAAAAACTGTTTTTT
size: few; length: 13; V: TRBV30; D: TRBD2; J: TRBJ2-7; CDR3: CAWSPGRSYEQYF; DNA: TGTGCCTGGAGTCCCGGGAGGTCCTACGAGCAGTACTTC